One T cell receptor beta chain is described in this entry. This sample was taken from a study of blood T cells in healthy people across ages. The CDR3 is 19 amino acids. The V gene's germline CDR1 is SGHTA and CDR2 FQGNSA. Then a second PCR, running roughly 7 to 11 cycles, was carried out with a sample-barcoded 5' primer and a J-beta primer mix. Each cDNA was tagged by a template-switch adaptor containing 12 random nucleotides. TCRdb re-derived calls from the 5' RACE reads in MiXCR, one entry per CDR3 protein. The sample lists some 640,000 distinct CDR3 sequences, 49% occurring once. V gene TRBV7-2 combines with J gene TRBJ2-1; 10 bases are a match to TRBD2. The better agreement between TRBJ2-7 and the DNA end casts doubt on the J call. This TCR was recovered from a woman aged 55-75 years in good health. The sequencing input was blood. The CDR3 region is CASSLRWLAGVMTYNEQYF. The CDR3 region has the DNA TGTGCCAGCAGCTTAAGGTGGCTAGCGGGAGTGATGACCTACAATGAGCAGTACTTC.